The next 27 T cell receptor beta chains were all read from a single sample in a study of blood T cells in healthy people across ages. The second PCR ran about 6 to 11 cycles with a sample-barcoded 5' primer and J-beta primers. TCRdb itself ran the 5' RACE reads through MiXCR, one entry per CDR3 protein. The table includes roughly 1 million distinct CDR3 sequences, 25% detected once. These data also featured in a second study, about T cells of mothers and their children.

Sequenced input: blood. The source of these receptors is a girl aged 2 to 9 in good health.

The rearrangement joins TRBV6-1 to TRBJ1-2; D remains unclear. The germline V gene has CDR1 MNHNS and CDR2 SASEGT. The CDR3 consists of 13 residues. V lost 8 bases and J lost 4, with 14 bases in between. The CDR3, as DNA: TGTGCCAGCGAGATCGCCTTAGCCTATGGCTACACCTTC. This gives the protein CASEIALAYGYTF.

The CDR3 here is CASSFTHTTSGETQYF. CDR3 coding DNA: TGTGCCAGCAGCTTCACCCACACGACTAGCGGAGAGACCCAGTACTTC. The V and J genes are TRBV7-2 and TRBJ2-5; 9 nucleotides match TRBD2. Germline V gene sequence: CDR1 SGHTA, CDR2 FQGNSA. After removal of 3 bases from V and 4 bases from J, the junction contained 9 bases not matched to a gene. This CDR3 has 16 amino acids. Variable domain in full (rest from reference TRBV7-2 and TRBJ2-5): GAGVSQSPSNKVTEKGKDVELRCDPISGHTALYWYRQSLGQGLEFLIYFQGNSAPDKSGLPSDRFSAERTGGSVSTLTIQRTQQEDSAVYLCASSFTHTTSGETQYFGPGTRLLVL.

This clonotype was picked up a small number of times. This rearrangement joins TRBV6-5 to TRBJ1-5; perhaps TRBD1 as D (5 bases). V was shortened by 2 bases and J by 0 bases, with 8 bases between the two germline ends. The germline V gene encodes CDR1 MNHEY and CDR2 SVGAGI. The CDR3 runs 15 residues. Here the CDR3 reads CASSYGQYSNQPQHF. CDR3 DNA sequence: TGTGCCAGCAGTTACGGACAATATAGCAATCAGCCCCAGCATTTT.

This sequence joins TRBV12-3 or TRBV12-4 and TRBJ2-6; D gene uncertain. This CDR3 region has 17 residues. V was cut by 6 bases and J by 0 bases, with 15 bases left in between. Here the CDR3 reads CASSPPDGRSGANVLTF. In DNA, the CDR3 is TGTGCCAGCAGCCCCCCGGACGGCCGCTCTGGGGCCAACGTCCTGACTTTC.

This clonotype was observed a handful of times. At one end, the junction sequence differs from germline, possibly due to a read error. The CDR3 bases are TGTGCTAGCAGCTTAGATCAGGGAGGGGGCTACGAGCAGTACTTC. Amino acid sequence: CASSLDQGGGYEQYF. The chain is built from TRBV7-7 and TRBJ2-5; D might be TRBD2 (7 bases). The J call may be mistaken, given a closer DNA end match to TRBJ2-7. There are 15 residues in the CDR3. Germline V gene data show CDR1 as SSHAT and CDR2 as FNYEAQ (reference sequence).

The rearrangement uses TRBV20-1 and TRBJ2-7; a weak D match, TRBD2 (5 bases). This CDR3 comprises 16 residues. V lost 3 bases and J lost 5, with 23 bases in between. Germline V gives CDR1 DFQATT, CDR2 SNEGSKA (reference sequence). The CDR3, as DNA: TGCAGTGCTAGGGGGTCCTGGAGGTTCGGAGGTGACGAGCAGTACTTC. This encodes CSARGSWRFGGDEQYF.

The sample holds a few counts of this clonotype. The rearrangement uses TRBV6-5 and TRBJ2-4; 7 bases are a match to TRBD2. The V gene end was trimmed by 2 bases and the J gene end by 0 bases; junction bases not matched to a gene: 10. This CDR3 has 18 residues. From germline, CDR1 is MNHEY and CDR2 SVGAGI. The CDR3 nucleotides are TGTGCCAGCAGTTACACCCTAGCGGACGGCTTAGCCAAAAACATTCAGTACTTC. Translation: CASSYTLADGLAKNIQYF.

The V gene is TRBV21-1, the J gene TRBJ2-5; the DNA was not used to check the table's D call, TRBD1. TRBV21-1 is tagged as a pseudogene. The CDR3 runs 18 residues. The CDR3 reads CASSEEELTGGLLGEQYF. The CDR3 coding sequence is TGTGCCAGCAGCGAAGAGGAGCTGACAGGGGGCCTCTTGGGGGAGCAGTACTTC.

In its sample, this clonotype was seen a few times. V and J are TRBV27 and TRBJ2-1; 7 bases align to TRBD2. Trimming removed 5 bases from V and 4 bases from J; junction bases left unmatched: 11. Germline CDR1 reads MNHEY; CDR2 reads SMNVEV (reference sequence). The CDR3 is made up of 16 amino acids. This chain's CDR3 is CASSRTPGTTYNEQFF. CDR3 bases: TGTGCCAGCAGTCGAACCCCCGGGACTACATACAATGAGCAGTTCTTC.

CDR3 sequence (DNA): TGTGCCAGCAGCCCCTTAGAAGACTACGAGCAGTACTTC. This codes for CASSPLEDYEQYF. The chain couples TRBV7-9 to TRBJ2-7; D ambiguous. The CDR3 runs 13 residues. Germline CDR1 reads SEHNR; CDR2 reads FQNEAQ (reference sequence). V lost 5 bases and J 3 bases, leaving 11 bases between the germline ends.

V usage is TRBV9 and J usage is TRBJ1-2, with 8 nucleotides matching TRBD1. The V segment lost 3 bases and the J segment 4 bases; nucleotides outside the gene matches: 8. The CDR3 has 15 residues. Per the germline V gene, CDR1 is SGDLS and CDR2 is YYNGEE. CDR3 protein: CASSAGTGNSYGYTF. As DNA, the CDR3 is TGTGCCAGCAGCGCTGGGACAGGAAACAGCTATGGCTACACCTTC.

This clonotype was seen only a few times. The chain combines TRBV12-3 or TRBV12-4 with TRBJ1-1; D ambiguous. The CDR3 loop spans 14 amino acids. V lost 3 bases, J lost 1 base, and 9 bases lay in between. The CDR3 protein is CASSFGESNTEAFF. In DNA, the CDR3 is TGTGCCAGCAGTTTCGGGGAATCGAACACTGAAGCTTTCTTT.

The CDR3 loop reads CATSDSGGLYNEQFF. CDR3 DNA: TGTGCCACCAGTGATTCCGGAGGACTTTACAATGAGCAGTTCTTC. The J gene is TRBJ2-5, the V gene TRBV24-1; maybe TRBD2 (5 bases). The J call may be incorrect, as the DNA end agrees better with TRBJ2-1. This CDR3 has 15 amino acids. Germline V gene sequence: CDR1 KGHDR, CDR2 SFDVKD.

This clonotype was counted ten times or more. V and J are TRBV12-3 or TRBV12-4 and TRBJ2-7; D remains unclear. The CDR3 is 11 amino acids. Trimming removed 6 bases from V and 2 bases from J, with 5 bases in between. The DNA of the CDR3 is TGTGCCAGCAGCTCCGCCTACGAGCAGTACTTC. Protein product: CASSSAYEQYF.

The rearrangement links TRBV28 to TRBJ2-1, with 9 bases matching TRBD2. Trimming removed 5 bases from V and 9 bases from J; junction bases left unmatched: 5. Germline CDR1 is MDHEN and CDR2 is SYDVKM. The CDR3 sequence is 13 residues long. The CDR3 reads CASSSGRRGEQFF. The DNA of the CDR3 is TGTGCCAGCAGTAGCGGGAGGCGGGGTGAGCAGTTCTTC.

The chain links TRBV6-6 to TRBJ1-2; 8 bases map to TRBD1. The V gene end was trimmed by 0 bases and the J gene end by 8 bases; junction bases not matched to a gene: 5. CDR1 is MNHNY and CDR2 is SVGAGI in the germline V gene (reference sequence). This CDR3 spans 14 amino acids. The CDR3 is CASSYSDREGGYTF. CDR3 bases: TGTGCCAGCAGTTACTCGGACAGGGAGGGAGGCTACACCTTC.

As to this clonotype: The CDR3 carries no conserved terminal phenylalanine or tryptophan, so it likely arises from a read error. This chain uses TRBV5-1 with TRBJ1-3; no reliable D call. CDR3 size: 16 residues. From germline, CDR1 is SGHRS and CDR2 YFSETQ. Trimming removed 4 bases at V and 2 bases at J, with 16 bases between. Written as DNA, the CDR3 is TGCGCCAGCAGCCAAGGCGGGGTGGGCCCTGGAAACACCATATATTCT. It specifies CASSQGGVGPGNTIYS.

This chain connects TRBV7-9 to TRBJ1-1; no definite D call. The germline V gene has CDR1 SEHNR and CDR2 FQNEAQ (reference sequence). V lost 5 bases to trimming and J lost 1 base, with 11 bases between them. CDR3 length equals 14 residues. The CDR3 sequence: CASSLPGWNTEAFF. The CDR3, as DNA: TGTGCCAGCAGCCTCCCCGGATGGAACACTGAAGCTTTCTTT.

This clonotype was seen more than once but under ten times. CDR3 in amino acids: CSVENRVQETQYF. CDR3 sequence (DNA): TGCAGCGTCGAGAACAGGGTACAAGAGACCCAGTACTTC. V usage is TRBV29-1 and J usage is TRBJ2-5; possible D gene TRBD1, 6 bases. The V gene lost 6 bases and the J gene lost 2 bases, with 13 bases spanning the gap. The length of the CDR3 is 13 residues. CDR1 is SQVTM, CDR2 ANQGSEA, per germline. Drawing the rest from reference TRBV29-1 and TRBJ2-5, the complete variable domain is SAVISQKPSRDICQRGTSLTIQCQVDSQVTMMFWYRQQPGQSLTLIATANQGSEATYESGFVIDKFPISRPNLTFSTLTVSNMSPEDSSIYLCSVENRVQETQYFGPGTRLLVL.

The V call is TRBV4-2, the J call TRBJ1-2; D perhaps matches TRBD1 (5 bases). This CDR3 is 15 amino acids long. Trimming removed 0 bases at V and 8 bases at J, with 16 bases between. The germline V gene has CDR1 LGHNA and CDR2 YNFKEQ. This CDR3 reads CASSQEDFPGGGYTF. The CDR3 nucleotides are TGTGCCAGCAGCCAAGAGGACTTCCCCGGGGGAGGCTACACCTTC.

There are a few counts of this clonotype. The chain has TRBV6-6 and TRBJ2-5; tentative D call: TRBD2 (7 bases). V was clipped by 6 bases and J by 3 bases, with 17 bases between them. The CDR3 is 15 amino acids. Germline V gene lookup returns CDR1 MNHNY and CDR2 SVGAGI (reference sequence). The CDR3 nucleotides read TGTGCCAGCAGCTCCCGCGGGGGCGCGAAAGAGACCCAGTACTTC. As protein: CASSSRGGAKETQYF.

This clonotype showed up just a few times. The chain has TRBV20-1 and TRBJ1-2, with 8 positions matching TRBD1. The CDR3 totals 17 residues. Germline V gene data show CDR1 as DFQATT and CDR2 as SNEGSKA (reference sequence). V gave up 3 bases and J gave up 6 bases; unmatched junction bases: 18. CDR3 bases: TGCAGTGCTAGTCACTCGACAGAGGACAGGGAATATAATGGCTACACCTTC. Its translation: CSASHSTEDREYNGYTF.

This clonotype was seen only once. The chain carries TRBV5-6 and TRBJ2-1, with 12 bases identical to TRBD2. The J segment lost 8 bases and the V segment lost 4 bases, leaving 10 bases of the junction unmatched. This CDR3 spans 16 amino acids. Germline CDR1 reads SGHDT; CDR2 reads YYEEEE. Here the CDR3 DNA reads TGTGCCAGCAGCGTAACAAGACTAGCGGGAGACGATGAGCAGTTCTTC. This sequence encodes CASSVTRLAGDDEQFF. Combining the CDR3 with reference TRBV5-6 and TRBJ2-1 gives the whole variable domain DAGVTQSPTHLIKTRGQQVTLRCSPKSGHDTVSWYQQALGQGPQFIFQYYEEEERQRGNFPDRFSGHQFPNYSSELNVNALLLGDSALYLCASSVTRLAGDDEQFFGPGTRLTVL.

The V and J genes are TRBV19 and TRBJ1-1, with a tentative D call TRBD1 (5 bases). The CDR3 is 13 residues long. CDR1 is LNHDA and CDR2 is SQIVND in the germline V gene (reference sequence). Trimming took off 3 bases at V and 1 base at J, with 6 bases between the two ends. The CDR3 sequence is CASSMGGNTEAFF. The CDR3 region has the DNA TGTGCCAGTAGTATGGGGGGGAACACTGAAGCTTTCTTT.

This sequence joins TRBV5-1 and TRBJ2-3; 10 nucleotides match TRBD2. The CDR3 consists of 16 residues. In germline, CDR1 is SGHRS, CDR2 YFSETQ. The V segment lost 3 bases and the J segment 3 bases; nucleotides outside the gene matches: 7. CDR3 nucleotide sequence: TGCGCCAGCAGCTCACAGGGTAGCGGGAGGACAGATACGCAGTATTTT. This encodes CASSSQGSGRTDTQYF.

The J gene is TRBJ2-3, the V gene TRBV7-9, with 9 bases lining up with TRBD2. J gave up 13 bases and V 4 bases, and 6 bases lay outside the gene matches. Per germline, CDR1 SEHNR and CDR2 FQNEAQ (reference sequence). The CDR3 contains 12 residues. CDR3 coding DNA: TGTGCCAGCAGCTCCCGGACTAGCGAGAAGTATTTT. This encodes CASSSRTSEKYF.

V and J are TRBV29-1 and TRBJ2-5; possible D gene TRBD2, 5 bases. The germline CDR1 and CDR2 sequences are SQVTM and ANQGSEA. Trimming removed 5 bases from V and 3 bases from J, with 19 bases in between. The CDR3 is 15 amino acids. The CDR3 DNA sequence: TGCAGCGTTACACTCCAGAGATCGGAGGAAGAGACCCAGTACTTC. It specifies CSVTLQRSEEETQYF. The entire variable domain, with the rest obtained from reference TRBV29-1 and TRBJ2-5, is as follows: SAVISQKPSRDICQRGTSLTIQCQVDSQVTMMFWYRQQPGQSLTLIATANQGSEATYESGFVIDKFPISRPNLTFSTLTVSNMSPEDSSIYLCSVTLQRSEEETQYFGPGTRLLVL.